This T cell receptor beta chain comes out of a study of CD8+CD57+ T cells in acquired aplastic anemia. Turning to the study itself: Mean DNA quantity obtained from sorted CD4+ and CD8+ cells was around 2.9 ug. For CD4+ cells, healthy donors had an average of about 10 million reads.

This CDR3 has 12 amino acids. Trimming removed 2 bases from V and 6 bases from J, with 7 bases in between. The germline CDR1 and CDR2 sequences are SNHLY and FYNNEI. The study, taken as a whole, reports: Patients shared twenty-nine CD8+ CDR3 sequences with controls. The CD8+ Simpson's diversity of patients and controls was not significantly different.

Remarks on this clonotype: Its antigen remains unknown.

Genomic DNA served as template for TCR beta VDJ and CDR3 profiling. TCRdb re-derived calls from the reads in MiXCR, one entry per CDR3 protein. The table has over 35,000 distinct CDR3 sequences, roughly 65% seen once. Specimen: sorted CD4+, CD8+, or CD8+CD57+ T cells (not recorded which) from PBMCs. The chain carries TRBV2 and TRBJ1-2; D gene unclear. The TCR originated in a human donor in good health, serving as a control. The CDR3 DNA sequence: TGTGCCAGCAGTGAATATGGTGATGGCTACACCTTC. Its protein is CASSEYGDGYTF.